The clone carrying this TCR beta chain was counted only a few times. This entry comes from a study of T-cell memory formation after mild COVID-19. CDR1 ENHRY and CDR2 SYGVKD come from the germline V gene. The V and J ends lost 2 bases and 3 bases respectively, with 8 bases between them. The CDR3 has 13 amino acids. Constant-segment primers were used for 5'RACE, and the resulting TCR alpha and TCR beta cDNA libraries carried sample barcodes and UMIs. TCRdb processed the 5' RACE reads anew with MiXCR; each CDR3 protein has one entry. In the table there are about 430,000 distinct CDR3 sequences, approximately 24% of which are singletons.

The specimen sequenced was PBMCs or a T cell subset sorted from them (not recorded which). This chain connects TRBV10-3 to TRBJ2-7; unclear D gene. The receptor's source is an adult woman who had mild COVID-19 (a few samples of this study predate the infection). Cell type and time point are not known. CDR3 region: CAISETANYEQYF. The DNA for the CDR3 is TGTGCCATCAGTGAGACAGCCAACTACGAGCAGTACTTC.